This TCR beta chain was sequenced for a study of patients and donors after allogeneic stem cell transplantation. A single record per CDR3 protein comes from TCRdb applying MiXCR to the RT-PCR reads. The table lists under 95,000 distinct CDR3 sequences, 4.5% to 5% of them singletons. In this sample, this clonotype turned up many times. CDR1 is SGHRS, CDR2 YFSETQ, per germline. Trimming took 5 bases from V and 0 from J; bases not matched to a gene: 7. The CDR3 has 17 residues. This sequence joins TRBV5-1 and TRBJ2-2; 10 bases agree with TRBD2. The sequenced sample consisted of blood, either unsorted or a sorted T cell fraction (not recorded which). This receptor was identified in a human donor who was either an allogeneic HSCT recipient or a stem cell or donor lymphocyte infusion donor (not recorded which). It is not recorded whose cells these are; they may come from a transplant donor. The CDR3 region has the DNA TGCGCCAGCAGTCGACTAGCGGGCACCGCGAACACCGGGGAGCTGTTTTTT. Protein sequence: CASSRLAGTANTGELFF.